The 23 T cell receptor beta chains below come from one sample, sequenced in a study of T cells in Graves' hyperthyroidism and ophthalmopathy. RNA transcripts gave rise to amplified TCR beta CDR3 regions. During a first-round RT-PCR of the TCR CDR3, the HTBI primer set was used. TCRdb ran MiXCR on the multiplex PCR reads and lists one entry per CDR3 protein. The repertoire holds a few hundred thousand distinct CDR3 sequences, with 17% as singletons. The sample comprised blood. The receptors derive from a woman younger than 35 with Graves' ophthalmopathy.

This clonotype appeared many times. The genes are TRBV11-3 and TRBJ2-3, with 7 bases aligning to TRBD2. Germline V gives CDR1 SGHNT, CDR2 YENEEA. The CDR3 has 15 amino acids. The V gene end was trimmed by 5 bases and the J gene end by 6 bases; junction bases not matched to a gene: 11. The CDR3 bases are TGTGCCAGCAGCGGAGCTCCGGGAGGTGGGGATACGCAGTATTTT. It codes for CASSGAPGGGDTQYF.

Many counts were recorded for this clonotype. The chain is built from TRBV12-3 or TRBV12-4 and TRBJ1-2; the D gene is possibly TRBD1 (6 bases). V was pared by 6 bases and J by 6 bases, with 14 bases between. This CDR3 spans 13 amino acids. The CDR3 bases are TGTGCCAGCAGGCCCACAGGGTCGAATGGCTACACCTTC. Translation: CASRPTGSNGYTF.

This chain uses TRBV6-2 or TRBV6-3 with TRBJ1-2; D remains ambiguous. From germline, CDR1 is MNHEY and CDR2 SVGEGT. The CDR3 has 14 residues. V was cut by 5 bases and J by 3 bases, with 13 bases left in between. The CDR3 here is CASSAQTEDYGYTF. The CDR3 nucleotides read TGTGCCAGCAGTGCCCAGACGGAAGACTATGGCTACACCTTC.

This clonotype was counted only a few times. The rearrangement joins TRBV7-2 to TRBJ2-7, with D perhaps TRBD1 or TRBD2 (5 bases each). Trimming stripped 6 bases from V and 6 bases from J, with 21 bases between. Per germline, CDR1 SGHTA and CDR2 FQGNSA. This CDR3 comprises 15 residues. As DNA, the CDR3 is TGTGCCAGCAGTTCCTCCGGGGTCCCCAGGGCCGAGCAGTACTTC. This codes for CASSSSGVPRAEQYF. The complete variable domain, with remaining parts taken from reference TRBV7-2 and TRBJ2-7, reads GAGVSQSPSNKVTEKGKDVELRCDPISGHTALYWYRQSLGQGLEFLIYFQGNSAPDKSGLPSDRFSAERTGGSVSTLTIQRTQQEDSAVYLCASSSSGVPRAEQYFGPGTRLTVT.

V usage is TRBV20-1 and J usage is TRBJ2-7; the D is unclear. Germline V gives CDR1 DFQATT, CDR2 SNEGSKA (reference sequence). CDR3 length: 12 amino acids. Trimming removed 4 bases from V and 6 bases from J, with 13 bases in between. The DNA of the CDR3 is TGCAGTGCTACCCAGACGCGGACCGAGCAGTACTTC. It is translated as CSATQTRTEQYF.

This clonotype was observed at least ten times. The chain carries TRBV18 and TRBJ1-4; D perhaps matches TRBD1 (5 bases). The CDR3 is 15 amino acids. V lost 3 bases and J 0 bases, leaving 8 bases between the germline ends. The germline V gene encodes CDR1 KGHSH and CDR2 LQKENI. CDR3 in amino acids: CASSPQGATNEKLFF. As DNA, the CDR3 is TGTGCCAGCTCACCTCAGGGTGCAACTAATGAAAAACTGTTTTTT.

As to this clonotype: The junction and the germline gene differ at one end; a read error may be behind it. The J gene is TRBJ1-1, the V gene TRBV30; D ambiguous. This CDR3 contains 14 residues. Looked up from germline, CDR1 is GTSNPN and CDR2 is SVGIG (reference sequence). The CDR3 spells CAWGVQLGGTEAFF. In nucleotides, the CDR3 is TGTGCCTGGGGTGTACAATTGGGTGGGACTGAAGCTTTCTTT.

This clonotype was counted ten times or more. The V call is TRBV6-2 or TRBV6-3, the J call TRBJ2-7, with 7 bases fitting TRBD1. Per germline, CDR1 MNHEY and CDR2 SVGEGT. J gave up 7 bases and V 6 bases, and 9 bases lay outside the gene matches. The CDR3 is 13 residues long. Here the CDR3 DNA reads TGTGCCAGCAGGTCCCGGACAGGCTTAGAGCAGTACTTC. Its translation is CASRSRTGLEQYF.

This clonotype was recorded at least ten times. The chain uses TRBV28 and TRBJ2-6, with 10 positions matching TRBD2. J lost 2 bases, V lost 4 bases, and 14 bases had no gene match. This CDR3 is built from 20 residues. Germline CDR1 reads MDHEN; CDR2 reads SYDVKM. In DNA form, the CDR3 reads TGTGCCAGCAGTTCAATACCCCTGGCTAGCGGGAGCCCTGGGGCCAACGTCCTGACTTTC. Its protein is CASSSIPLASGSPGANVLTF.

This clonotype was observed many times. CDR3: CAWSSGLGGTEAFF. The CDR3 nucleotides are TGTGCCTGGAGTTCGGGACTGGGGGGCACTGAAGCTTTCTTT. This sequence joins TRBV30 and TRBJ1-1; D is perhaps TRBD1 (5 bases). The CDR3 runs to 14 residues. The germline V gene encodes CDR1 GTSNPN and CDR2 SVGIG (reference sequence). Trimming shortened V by 2 bases and J by 4 bases, and 14 bases separated the two germline ends. Using reference TRBV30 and TRBJ1-1 for the parts outside the CDR3, the full variable domain is SQTIHQWPATLVQPVGSPLSLECTVEGTSNPNLYWYRQAAGRGLQLLFYSVGIGQISSEVPQNLSASRPQDRQFILSSKKLLLSDSGFYLCAWSSGLGGTEAFFGQGTRLTVV.

The chain carries TRBV12-3 or TRBV12-4 and TRBJ2-1, with D possibly being TRBD1 or TRBD2 (6 bases each). CDR3 length: 13 residues. Trimming stripped 3 bases from V and 7 bases from J, with 10 bases between. Written as DNA, the CDR3 is TGTGCCAGCAGTTTTGGGGGGCGGAATGAGCAGTTCTTC. Its translation is CASSFGGRNEQFF.

There are a few counts of this clonotype. The chain uses TRBV20-1 and TRBJ2-1; a weak D match, TRBD2 (6 bases). The CDR3 consists of 15 residues. Germline V CDR1 and CDR2: DFQATT, SNEGSKA (reference sequence). Trimming cost V 0 bases and J 0 bases, with 9 bases left between them. The chain's CDR3 is CSARDSGRSYNEQFF. The CDR3, as DNA: TGCAGTGCTAGAGATAGCGGACGCTCCTACAATGAGCAGTTCTTC.

The sample holds a few counts of this clonotype. The V gene is TRBV28, the J gene TRBJ2-3, with D tentatively TRBD1 or TRBD2 (10 bases each). Germline-derived CDR1 and CDR2 are MDHEN and SYDVKM. Trimming removed 5 bases at V and 2 bases at J, with 26 bases between. CDR3 size: 19 residues. CDR3 in DNA: TGTGCCAGCAGTATGACAGGGGGCCCAGGACTAGCGGTCACAGATACGCAGTATTTT. Translation: CASSMTGGPGLAVTDTQYF.

This clonotype was recorded at least ten times. The chain joins TRBV7-2 to TRBJ1-2; D gene uncertain. This CDR3 has 11 amino acids. Germline-derived CDR1 and CDR2 are SGHTA and FQGNSA. V was pared by 1 base and J by 6 bases, with 3 bases between. The CDR3 sequence: CASSLEDGYTF. The CDR3 DNA reads as TGTGCCAGCAGCTTAGAGGATGGCTACACCTTC.

Many counts were recorded for this clonotype. The rearrangement uses TRBV28 and TRBJ1-1, with D hard to call. V dropped 5 bases and J dropped 3 bases, with 13 bases sitting between them. CDR1 is MDHEN, CDR2 SYDVKM, per germline. The CDR3 length is 14 residues. The CDR3, as DNA: TGTGCCAGCAGTGCCATGGACTGGGACACTGAAGCTTTCTTT. Protein product: CASSAMDWDTEAFF.

The V and J genes are TRBV6-5 and TRBJ2-2; the D call may be TRBD1 or TRBD2 (5 bases each). Deletions cut 4 bases from V and 3 bases from J, with 18 bases between. The CDR3 length is 17 residues. Germline CDR1 is MNHEY and CDR2 is SVGAGI. The CDR3 nucleotides read TGTGCCAGCAGTTTTCCCGTCACACTGGGGGACACCGGGGAGCTGTTTTTT. Protein sequence: CASSFPVTLGDTGELFF.

The chain joins TRBV30 to TRBJ2-1; tentative D call: TRBD1 (5 bases). Deletions cut 0 bases from V and 9 bases from J, with 15 bases between. The CDR3 runs to 14 residues. Germline loops: CDR1 GTSNPN, CDR2 SVGIG (reference sequence). The CDR3: CAWSVTSGPAEQFF. CDR3 nucleotides: TGTGCCTGGAGTGTAACCTCAGGGCCGGCTGAGCAGTTCTTC.

This clonotype was recorded a few times. This chain links TRBV6-1 with TRBJ2-3, with D perhaps matching TRBD2 (5 bases). Germline V gene data show CDR1 as MNHNS and CDR2 as SASEGT. Trimming stripped 2 bases from V and 4 bases from J, with 7 bases between. This CDR3 contains 13 residues. The CDR3 here is CASSERSADTQYF. The CDR3 bases are TGTGCCAGCAGTGAACGTAGCGCAGATACGCAGTATTTT.

Only a few counts were recorded for this clonotype. The chain joins TRBV7-9 to TRBJ2-7, with D possibly matching TRBD2 (5 bases). The CDR3 consists of 14 residues. Trimming removed 1 base at V and 7 bases at J, with 14 bases between. Per germline, CDR1 SEHNR and CDR2 FQNEAQ (reference sequence). Here the CDR3 reads CASSLEHVGLEQYF. As DNA, the CDR3 is TGTGCCAGCAGCTTAGAACACGTAGGACTTGAGCAGTACTTC.

The chain is built from TRBV20-1 and TRBJ2-5; 11 bases match TRBD2. Germline CDR1 reads DFQATT; CDR2 reads SNEGSKA (reference sequence). The trim removed 5 bases at V and 5 bases at J, leaving 13 bases unmatched. The CDR3 spans 16 residues. DNA for the CDR3: TGCAGTGCTCGCGCCACACTAGCGGGAGTGTTGGAGACCCAGTACTTC. Its translation is CSARATLAGVLETQYF.

The chain combines TRBV5-1 with TRBJ1-2; maybe TRBD1 (5 bases). V was shortened by 4 bases and J by 3 bases, with 10 bases between the two germline ends. From germline, CDR1 is SGHRS and CDR2 YFSETQ. This CDR3 is 13 amino acids long. In nucleotides, the CDR3 is TGCGCCAGCAGCCCCAGGGAGTACTATGGCTACACCTTC. The encoded protein is CASSPREYYGYTF. Based on the CDR3 plus reference TRBV5-1 and TRBJ1-2, the full variable domain is KAGVTQTPRYLIKTRGQQVTLSCSPISGHRSVSWYQQTPGQGLQFLFEYFSETQRNKGNFPGRFSGRQFSNSRSEMNVSTLELGDSALYLCASSPREYYGYTFGSGTRLTVV.

There are a few counts of this clonotype. The chain links TRBV15 to TRBJ2-3; D uncertain. This CDR3 contains 16 residues. Germline V gives CDR1 LNHNV, CDR2 YYDKDF (reference sequence). With 0 bases removed from V and 0 bases from J, the gap between germline ends came to 10 bases. The CDR3 sequence is CATSRDVPKSTDTQYF. Here the CDR3 DNA reads TGTGCCACCAGCAGAGATGTTCCGAAAAGCACAGATACGCAGTATTTT.

Many counts were recorded for this clonotype. The gene calls are TRBV13 and TRBJ1-2; D is perhaps TRBD1 (5 bases). Deletions cut 0 bases from V and 6 bases from J, with 11 bases between. The germline CDR1 and CDR2 sequences are PRHDT and FYEKMQ (reference sequence). The CDR3 is 14 amino acids. The CDR3 nucleotides read TGTGCCAGCAGCTTAGGTGGCAGGGATCATGGCTACACCTTC. This encodes CASSLGGRDHGYTF.